The 18 T cell receptor beta chains below were found in one sample sequenced in a study of T cells after yellow fever vaccination. In TCRdb, the 5' RACE reads were re-called with MiXCR into one record per CDR3 protein. The sample carries hundreds of thousands of distinct CDR3 sequences, about 17% recorded once. The sequencing used PBMCs, collected before the yellow fever booster vaccination. The receptors were sampled from a man between 18 and 29 years old who received the YFV17D yellow fever vaccine.

This clonotype was observed a handful of times. The chain employs TRBV27 and TRBJ1-4, with D maybe TRBD1 (5 bases). The CDR3 has 15 residues. Trimming removed 3 bases at V and 1 base at J, with 9 bases between. The V gene's germline CDR1 is MNHEY and CDR2 SMNVEV (reference sequence). CDR3 loop: CASSLEGRTNEKLFF. For the CDR3, the DNA is TGTGCCAGCAGTTTGGAGGGGAGAACTAATGAAAAACTGTTTTTT.

The chain links TRBV10-3 to TRBJ1-2; 8 bases are a match to TRBD1. Germline V lookup: CDR1 ENHRY, CDR2 SYGVKD. The junction had 3 bases not matched to a gene; V was cut back by 0 bases and J by 3 bases. The CDR3 sequence is 15 residues long. The CDR3 sequence: CAISESGTGHYGYTF. The DNA for the CDR3 is TGTGCCATCAGTGAGTCTGGGACAGGTCACTATGGCTACACCTTC.

Only a few counts were recorded for this clonotype. The V and J genes are TRBV7-2 and TRBJ1-2; D uncertain. CDR1 and CDR2 (germline): SGHTA, FQGNSA. V lost 4 bases to trimming and J lost 4 bases, with 10 bases between them. CDR3 length equals 13 residues. The CDR3 sequence is CASSSRRTYGYTF. The CDR3 DNA follows: TGTGCCAGCAGCTCTAGACGGACCTATGGCTACACCTTC.

J is TRBJ1-5 and V is TRBV6-2 or TRBV6-3; no clear D. CDR3 length: 13 residues. Trimming shortened V by 9 bases and J by 1 base, and 10 bases separated the two germline ends. The germline V gene encodes CDR1 MNHEY and CDR2 SVGEGT. The CDR3: CASRTASNQPQHF. CDR3 DNA sequence: TGTGCCAGTAGGACGGCCAGCAATCAGCCCCAGCATTTT.

This chain connects TRBV15 to TRBJ2-5; a weak D match, TRBD2 (5 bases). The CDR3 runs to 14 residues. Germline assignment: CDR1 LNHNV and CDR2 YYDKDF (reference sequence). Trimming pared 3 bases from V and 9 bases from J, leaving 17 bases between. The DNA for the CDR3 is TGTGCCACCAGCAGGAGGGTTAGCCCGGCGGCCCAGTACTTC. Amino acid sequence: CATSRRVSPAAQYF.

This clonotype has just a few counts. This chain connects TRBV11-2 to TRBJ2-3; D is perhaps TRBD2 (5 bases). Germline V CDR1 and CDR2: SGHAT, FQNNGV. The CDR3 contains 15 residues. The ends were cut back, 5 bases at V and 0 bases at J, with 12 bases in the middle. As DNA, the CDR3 is TGTGCCAGCAGCCCCCAGCGGACTAGCACAGATACGCAGTATTTT. It yields the protein CASSPQRTSTDTQYF.

This chain joins TRBV10-3 and TRBJ1-3; D unclear. The CDR3 spans 16 residues. Germline V gene data show CDR1 as ENHRY and CDR2 as SYGVKD. Trimming left V 3 bases short and J 4 bases short, with 16 bases between. The CDR3 loop reads CAISDPFFGSGNTIYF. DNA for the CDR3: TGTGCCATCAGTGACCCTTTTTTCGGTTCAGGAAACACCATATATTTT.

This clonotype was seen a handful of times. The chain links TRBV27 to TRBJ2-5; D assignment may be TRBD1 or TRBD2 (6 bases each). Trimming removed 5 bases from V and 5 bases from J, with 21 bases in between. Germline V lookup: CDR1 MNHEY, CDR2 SMNVEV (reference sequence). The CDR3 loop spans 16 amino acids. In nucleotides, the CDR3 is TGTGCCAGCAGTCTCGGGGGCGGGGTTGGACTGGAGACCCAGTACTTC. It encodes CASSLGGGVGLETQYF.

The CDR3 DNA follows: TGTGCCAGCAGCTTAGTTCTCGGGGGCACAGATACGCAGTATTTT. Protein: CASSLVLGGTDTQYF. This chain uses TRBV7-9 with TRBJ2-3; possible D gene TRBD2, 5 bases. The CDR3 consists of 15 residues. V was pared by 1 base and J by 1 base, with 9 bases between. From germline, CDR1 is SEHNR and CDR2 FQNEAQ (reference sequence).

The chain combines TRBV28 with TRBJ1-2; D gene uncertain. Germline V gene sequence: CDR1 MDHEN, CDR2 SYDVKM. The CDR3 runs to 14 residues. Trimming removed 6 bases at V and 8 bases at J, with 19 bases between. The CDR3 loop reads CASRPPSRIPGYTF. The DNA of the CDR3 is TGTGCCAGCAGGCCACCCTCCCGAATCCCGGGCTACACCTTC.

J is TRBJ2-3 and V is TRBV19; 15 positions match TRBD2. CDR3 size: 17 residues. Looked up from germline, CDR1 is LNHDA and CDR2 is SQIVND (reference sequence). V gave up 9 bases and J gave up 3 bases; unmatched junction bases: 10. CDR3 sequence (DNA): TGTGCCAGCTCCCACCCCGGACTAGCGGGGGGGACAGATACGCAGTATTTT. Its protein is CASSHPGLAGGTDTQYF.

The rearrangement links TRBV6-5 to TRBJ2-7; 10 bases line up with TRBD1. The CDR3 consists of 16 residues. V lost 2 bases, J lost 0 bases, and 4 bases stayed unmatched. CDR1 and CDR2 (germline): MNHEY, SVGAGI. The chain's CDR3 is CASSYGTGAGSYEQYF. The CDR3 DNA reads as TGTGCCAGCAGTTACGGGACAGGGGCCGGCTCCTACGAGCAGTACTTC.

The chain has TRBV7-2 and TRBJ1-5, with D perhaps TRBD1 (5 bases). The CDR3 totals 18 residues. The ends were cut back, 0 bases at V and 2 bases at J, with 17 bases in the middle. In germline, CDR1 is SGHTA, CDR2 FQGNSA. The CDR3 here is CASSLAPGTPSGNQPQHF. CDR3 DNA: TGTGCCAGCAGCTTAGCCCCTGGGACGCCGAGCGGCAATCAGCCCCAGCATTTT.

The chain links TRBV6-5 to TRBJ2-3, with D possibly being TRBD2 (5 bases). The CDR3 has 15 amino acids. V was pared by 5 bases and J by 0 bases, with 12 bases between. Looked up from germline, CDR1 is MNHEY and CDR2 is SVGAGI. CDR3 DNA sequence: TGTGCCAGCAGTAGGACTGGTTCTAGCACAGATACGCAGTATTTT. Its translation is CASSRTGSSTDTQYF.

This clonotype was counted only a few times. The chain joins TRBV4-2 to TRBJ2-5, with TRBD2 matching 9 bases. V shed 3 bases, J shed 1 base, and the junction held 3 bases outside the gene matches. CDR3 length equals 15 residues. CDR1 is LGHNA, CDR2 YNFKEQ, per germline. CDR3: CASSQRGGGQETQYF. The CDR3, as DNA: TGTGCCAGCAGCCAGCGGGGGGGAGGCCAAGAGACCCAGTACTTC.

The chain combines TRBV6-5 with TRBJ2-5; no firm D call. This CDR3 spans 15 amino acids. V gave up 6 bases and J gave up 3 bases, with 17 bases separating them. Looked up from germline, CDR1 is MNHEY and CDR2 is SVGAGI. The chain's CDR3 is CASRPSARSKETQYF. DNA for the CDR3: TGTGCCAGCAGGCCAAGCGCCCGCAGTAAAGAGACCCAGTACTTC.

The J gene is TRBJ2-2, the V gene TRBV6-2 or TRBV6-3, with D unclear. Germline V lookup: CDR1 MNHEY, CDR2 SVGEGT. The V end lost 8 bases, the J end lost 2 bases, and 9 bases lay between the germline ends. The CDR3 is made up of 13 amino acids. The CDR3 DNA sequence: TGTGCCAGCTCCATTGCTAACACCGGGGAGCTGTTTTTT. Encoded protein: CASSIANTGELFF.

The chain joins TRBV11-2 to TRBJ2-7, with D maybe TRBD2 (6 bases). V was clipped by 2 bases and J by 3 bases, with 14 bases between them. This CDR3 is 15 amino acids long. Germline V gene sequence: CDR1 SGHAT, CDR2 FQNNGV. The CDR3: CASSLSIGGNYEQYV. The DNA of the CDR3 is TGTGCCAGCAGCTTATCAATCGGGGGTAACTACGAGCAGTACGTC.